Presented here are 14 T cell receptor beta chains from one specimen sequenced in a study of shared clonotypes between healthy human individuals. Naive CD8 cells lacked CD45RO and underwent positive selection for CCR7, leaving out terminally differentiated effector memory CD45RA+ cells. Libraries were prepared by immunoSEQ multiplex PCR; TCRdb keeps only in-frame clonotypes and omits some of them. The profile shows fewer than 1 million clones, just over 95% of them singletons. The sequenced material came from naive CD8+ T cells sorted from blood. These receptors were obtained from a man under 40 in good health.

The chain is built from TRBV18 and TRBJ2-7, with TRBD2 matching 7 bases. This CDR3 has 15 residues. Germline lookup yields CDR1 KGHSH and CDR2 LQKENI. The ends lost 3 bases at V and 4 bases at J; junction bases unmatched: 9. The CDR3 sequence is CASSPRGGSAYEQYF. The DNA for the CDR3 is TGTGCCAGCTCACCGCGCGGCGGGAGCGCATACGAGCAGTACTTC.

The CDR3 coding sequence is TGTGCCAGCAGTGGGACAGGCCGCCAAGAGACCCAGTACTTC. Translating it yields CASSGTGRQETQYF. The chain carries TRBV6-1 and TRBJ2-5; 7 bases line up with TRBD1. Trimming took 4 bases from V and 1 from J; bases not matched to a gene: 3. CDR3 size: 14 residues. Per germline, CDR1 MNHNS and CDR2 SASEGT.

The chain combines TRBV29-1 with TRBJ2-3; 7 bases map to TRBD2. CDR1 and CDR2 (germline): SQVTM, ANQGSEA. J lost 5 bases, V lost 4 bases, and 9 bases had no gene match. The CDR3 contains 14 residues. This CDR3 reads CSVVLAVLVDTQYF. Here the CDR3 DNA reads TGCAGCGTTGTCCTAGCGGTGCTGGTAGATACGCAGTATTTT.

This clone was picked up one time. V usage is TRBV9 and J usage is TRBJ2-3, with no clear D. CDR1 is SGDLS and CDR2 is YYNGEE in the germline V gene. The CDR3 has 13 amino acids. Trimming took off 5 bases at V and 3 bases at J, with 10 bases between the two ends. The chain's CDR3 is CASRHTDTDTQYF. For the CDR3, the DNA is TGTGCCAGCAGACATACAGATACAGATACGCAGTATTTT.

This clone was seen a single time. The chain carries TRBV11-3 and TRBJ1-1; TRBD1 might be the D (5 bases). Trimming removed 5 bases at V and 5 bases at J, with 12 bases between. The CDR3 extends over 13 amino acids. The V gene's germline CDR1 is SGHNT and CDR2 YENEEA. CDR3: CASSPGGWTEAFF. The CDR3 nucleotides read TGTGCCAGCAGCCCTGGGGGTTGGACTGAAGCTTTCTTT.

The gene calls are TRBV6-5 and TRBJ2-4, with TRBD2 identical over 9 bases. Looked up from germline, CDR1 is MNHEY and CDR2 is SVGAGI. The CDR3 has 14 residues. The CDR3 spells CASQLAGPKNIQYF. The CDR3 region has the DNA TGTGCTTCCCAGCTAGCGGGGCCCAAAAACATTCAGTACTTC.

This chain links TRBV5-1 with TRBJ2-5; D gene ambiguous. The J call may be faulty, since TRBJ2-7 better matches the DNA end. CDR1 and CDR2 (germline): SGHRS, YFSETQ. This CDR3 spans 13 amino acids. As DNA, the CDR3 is TGCGCCAGCAGAGAAGGGCACTCCTACGAGCAGTACTTC. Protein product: CASREGHSYEQYF.

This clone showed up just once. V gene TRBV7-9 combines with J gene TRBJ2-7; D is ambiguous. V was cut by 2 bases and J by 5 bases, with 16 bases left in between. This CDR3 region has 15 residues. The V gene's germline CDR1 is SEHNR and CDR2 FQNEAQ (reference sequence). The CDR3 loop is CASSLSTSVGDEQYF. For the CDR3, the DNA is TGTGCCAGCAGCTTAAGTACTTCGGTCGGCGACGAGCAGTACTTC.

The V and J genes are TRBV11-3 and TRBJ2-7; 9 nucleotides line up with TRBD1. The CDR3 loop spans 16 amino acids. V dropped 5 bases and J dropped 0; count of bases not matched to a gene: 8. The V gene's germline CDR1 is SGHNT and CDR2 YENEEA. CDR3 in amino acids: CASSPSGQGISYEQYF. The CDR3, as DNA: TGTGCCAGCAGCCCCAGCGGACAGGGGATCTCCTACGAGCAGTACTTC.

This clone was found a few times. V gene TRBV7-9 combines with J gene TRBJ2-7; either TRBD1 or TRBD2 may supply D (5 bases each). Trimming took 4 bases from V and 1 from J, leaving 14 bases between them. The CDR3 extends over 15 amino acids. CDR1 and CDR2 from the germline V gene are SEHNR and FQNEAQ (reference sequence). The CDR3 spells CASSSPGTESYEQYF. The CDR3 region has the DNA TGTGCCAGCAGCTCACCCGGGACCGAATCCTACGAGCAGTACTTC.

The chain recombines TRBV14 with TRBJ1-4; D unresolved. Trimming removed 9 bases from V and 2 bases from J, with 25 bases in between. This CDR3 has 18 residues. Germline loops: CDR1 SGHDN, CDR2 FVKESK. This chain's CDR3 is CASGDGGLNHGTNEKLFF. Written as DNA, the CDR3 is TGTGCCAGTGGCGATGGAGGACTTAATCACGGCACTAATGAAAAACTGTTTTTT.

The chain's CDR3 is CASSQGDFSYEQYF. CDR3 DNA: TGTGCCAGCAGCCAGGGGGACTTTTCCTACGAGCAGTACTTC. V usage is TRBV7-6 and J usage is TRBJ2-7; D possibly corresponds to TRBD1 (7 bases). V lost 5 bases and J 1 base, leaving 12 bases between the germline ends. The CDR3 runs to 14 residues. From germline, CDR1 is SGHVS and CDR2 FNYEAQ.

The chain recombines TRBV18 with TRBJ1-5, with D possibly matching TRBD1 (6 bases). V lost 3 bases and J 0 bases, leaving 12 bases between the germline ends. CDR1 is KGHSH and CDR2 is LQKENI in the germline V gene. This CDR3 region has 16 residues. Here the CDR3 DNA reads TGTGCCAGCTCACCGAAACAGGGTGTTAGCAATCAGCCCCAGCATTTT. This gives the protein CASSPKQGVSNQPQHF.

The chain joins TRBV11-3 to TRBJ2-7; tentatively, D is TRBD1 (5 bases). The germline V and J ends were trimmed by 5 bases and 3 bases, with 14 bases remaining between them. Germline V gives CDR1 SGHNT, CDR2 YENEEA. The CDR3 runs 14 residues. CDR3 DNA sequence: TGTGCCAGCAGCCCCCCGGACAATCACTACGAGCAGTACTTC. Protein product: CASSPPDNHYEQYF.